One T cell receptor (beta chain) is described in this entry. Its antigen is not yet known. No much larger clone is present one base from it, and per-base qualities are unavailable. TCRbeta CDR3 regions were amplified from genomic DNA using the immunoSEQ Assay, a bias-controlled multiplex PCR. As for the authors' bioinformatics: The number of nucleated cells in each sample was estimated by amplification of reference gene primers within the assay. Sequence reads were collapsed and filtered to measure the absolute abundance of every unique TCRbeta CDR3 rearrangement. For each sample, productive Simpson clonality was calculated by taking the square root of Simpson's diversity index across productive rearrangements. In its TCRdb copy, this immuneACCESS table keeps in-frame sequences only and misses some clones. Where compared with another copy, unresolved V genes explain less than half of these, and the others have no known cause. V and J calls and clone size are copied from that table; D and trimming were computed from the DNA. In all, the sample holds 290,000 or so clones, and approximately 78% of those were seen once. The ten largest account for 4.5% to 6% of the sample.

The data belong to a study of blood T cell repertoires in COVID-19 (dated by TCRdb to 2020 to 2022). In the study overall: Samples covering the acute and convalescent phases of COVID-19 were provided by collaborators in the United States, Italy and Spain. The prospective study material was composed of cDNA or gDNA derived from T cells, B-cell-depleted T cells, or PBMCs. Subjects who had been exposed to COVID-19, were actively infected with it, or had recovered from it provided the deeply sampled blood TCRbeta repertoires that made up the dataset. The repertoires were released in a freely available public database intended as a resource for research on the immune response to SARS-CoV-2. Samples came from the ongoing ImmuneRACE study (first 160 participants) plus 1,254 subjects from 6 global collaborators. Nearly every sample came with metadata listing a de-identified subject ID, COVID-19 status, age in years and sex. HLA class I and class II types, where available, came from metadata supplied by the sample provider rather than from assay-based typing.

Participants in the prospective study were enrolled through a virtual design, were aged about 18 to 100 years, and lived in about 25 United States geographic areas. In the prospective study, participants were assigned to cohorts based on the clinical history participants reported in a screening survey and a study questionnaire. A participant counted as exposed if, within 2 weeks of entering the study, that participant had been in contact with someone who had a PCR-confirmed or clinician-diagnosed COVID-19 case. Each participant in the prospective study had whole blood, serum and a nasopharyngeal or oropharyngeal swab collected by mobile phlebotomists. Additional blood draws and questionnaires over an approximately 2-month period could optionally be provided by prospective study participants. Prospective study blood samples were shipped either frozen or at room temperature before DNA extraction.

Overall study results and their limits: Clinical and demographic metadata were provided uncurated, with the amount varying by source and participant.

The receptor comes from a man aged 40-55 years who had been exposed to COVID-19. The material sequenced was PBMCs or T cells enriched from blood (not recorded which).

The CDR3 region: CAWSSTGVWREGSYEQYF. The nucleotide sequence is TGTGCCTGGAGTAGTACAGGGGTTTGGCGGGAGGGATCCTACGAGCAGTACTTC. Recombination connected TRBV30 to TRBJ2-7; the junction holds 9 bases that match TRBD2. Ends trimmed: V by 2 bases, J by 1 base; bases unmatched to a gene: 15. The CDR3 numbers 18 residues from cysteine through phenylalanine. Only CDR3 DNA is held: 54 bases, read in frame from base 1. The germline V gene (reference sequence) yields GTSNPN for CDR1 and SVGIG for CDR2.